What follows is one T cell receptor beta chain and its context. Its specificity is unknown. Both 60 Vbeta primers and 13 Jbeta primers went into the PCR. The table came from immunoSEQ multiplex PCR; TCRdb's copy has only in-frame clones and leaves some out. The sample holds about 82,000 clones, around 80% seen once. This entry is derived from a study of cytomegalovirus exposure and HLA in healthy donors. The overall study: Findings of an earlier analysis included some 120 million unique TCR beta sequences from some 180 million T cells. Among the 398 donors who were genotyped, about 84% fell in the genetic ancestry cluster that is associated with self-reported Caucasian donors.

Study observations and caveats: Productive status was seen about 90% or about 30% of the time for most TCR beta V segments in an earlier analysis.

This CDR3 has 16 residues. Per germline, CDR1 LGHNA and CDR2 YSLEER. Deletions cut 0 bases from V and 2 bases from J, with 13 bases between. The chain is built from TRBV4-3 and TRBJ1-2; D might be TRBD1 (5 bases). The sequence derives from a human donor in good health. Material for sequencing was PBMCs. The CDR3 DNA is TGCGCCAGCAGCCAAGATAGGAAGGGGTTAAACTATGGCTACACCTTC. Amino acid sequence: CASSQDRKGLNYGYTF.